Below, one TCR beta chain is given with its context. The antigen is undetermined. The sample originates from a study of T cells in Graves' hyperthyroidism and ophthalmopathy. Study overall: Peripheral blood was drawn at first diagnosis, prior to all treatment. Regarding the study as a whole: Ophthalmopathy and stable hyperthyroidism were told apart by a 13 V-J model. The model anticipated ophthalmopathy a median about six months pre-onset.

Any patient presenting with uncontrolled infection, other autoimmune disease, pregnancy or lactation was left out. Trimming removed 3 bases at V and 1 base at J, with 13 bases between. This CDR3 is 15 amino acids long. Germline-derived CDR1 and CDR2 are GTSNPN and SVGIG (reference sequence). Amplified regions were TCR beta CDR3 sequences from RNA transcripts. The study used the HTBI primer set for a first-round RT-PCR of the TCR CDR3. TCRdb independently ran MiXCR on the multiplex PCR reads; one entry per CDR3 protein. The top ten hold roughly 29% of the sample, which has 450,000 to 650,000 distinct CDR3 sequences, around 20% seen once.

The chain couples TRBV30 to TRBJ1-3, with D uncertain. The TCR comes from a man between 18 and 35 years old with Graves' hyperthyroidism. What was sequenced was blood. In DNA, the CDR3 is TGTGCCTGGAGAAATTGGCGGTCGTCTGGAAACACCATATATTTT. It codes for CAWRNWRSSGNTIYF. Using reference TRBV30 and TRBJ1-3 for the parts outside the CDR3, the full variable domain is SQTIHQWPATLVQPVGSPLSLECTVEGTSNPNLYWYRQAAGRGLQLLFYSVGIGQISSEVPQNLSASRPQDRQFILSSKKLLLSDSGFYLCAWRNWRSSGNTIYFGEGSWLTVV.